This TCR beta chain was recorded in a study of T cells after posttransplantation cyclophosphamide. This CDR3 spans 18 amino acids. J gave up 4 bases and V 3 bases, and 12 bases lay outside the gene matches. Assay used: immunoSEQ multiplex PCR; TCRdb lists only in-frame clones, some missing. The table lists 9,000 to 13,000 clones, around four fifths of them singletons. On this clone itself: The antigen is undetermined.

Study-level points and caveats: Recipient CMV seropositivity and CMV reactivation strongly tracked TRB clonality. Tissue-infiltrating T cells from skin or gut overlapped little with blood T cells.

Treatment was busulfan-fludarabine conditioning, a marrow graft, and cyclophosphamide on days +3 and +4. This chain links TRBV23-1 with TRBJ2-1, with TRBD2 identical over 10 bases. TRBV23-1 is identified as an open reading frame with a role that is uncertain. This receptor was identified in a female patient aged 50-65 years who received an allogeneic stem cell transplant from a related donor, was CMV-positive, and had no GVHD. The graft donor may be the source of some T cells. The specimen comprised PBMCs, sampled approximately 1,900 days after allogeneic stem cell transplant with posttransplant cyclophosphamide. CDR3 sequence: CASSQPGTSDGGYNEQFF. In nucleotides, the CDR3 is TGCGCCAGCAGTCAGCCTGGGACTAGCGATGGTGGATACAATGAGCAGTTCTTC.